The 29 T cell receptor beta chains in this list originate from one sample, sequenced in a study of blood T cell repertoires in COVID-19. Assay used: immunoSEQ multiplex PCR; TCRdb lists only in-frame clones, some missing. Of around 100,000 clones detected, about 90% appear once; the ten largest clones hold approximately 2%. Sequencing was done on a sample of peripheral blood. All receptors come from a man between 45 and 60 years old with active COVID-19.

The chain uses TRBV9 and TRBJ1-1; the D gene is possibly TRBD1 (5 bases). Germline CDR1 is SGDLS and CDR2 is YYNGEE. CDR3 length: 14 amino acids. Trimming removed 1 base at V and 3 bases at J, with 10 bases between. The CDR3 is CASSVNRGDTEAFF. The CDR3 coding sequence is TGTGCCAGCAGCGTAAACCGGGGGGACACTGAAGCTTTCTTT.

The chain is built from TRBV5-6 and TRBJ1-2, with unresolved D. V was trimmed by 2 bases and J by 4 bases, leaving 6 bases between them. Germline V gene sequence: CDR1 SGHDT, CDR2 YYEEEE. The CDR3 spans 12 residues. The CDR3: CASSFSTYGYTF. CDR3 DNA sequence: TGTGCCAGCAGCTTTAGCACCTATGGCTACACCTTC.

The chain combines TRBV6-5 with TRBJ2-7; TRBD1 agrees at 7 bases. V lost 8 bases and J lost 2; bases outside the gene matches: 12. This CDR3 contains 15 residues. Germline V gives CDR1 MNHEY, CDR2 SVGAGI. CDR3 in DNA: TGTGCCAGCCCCCCCCCACAGGGGATGACCTACGAGCAGTACTTC. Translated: CASPPPQGMTYEQYF.

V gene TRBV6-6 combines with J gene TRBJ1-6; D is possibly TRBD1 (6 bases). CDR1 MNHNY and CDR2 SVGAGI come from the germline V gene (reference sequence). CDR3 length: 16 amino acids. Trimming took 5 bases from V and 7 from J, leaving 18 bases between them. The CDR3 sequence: CASSSPTGLRNSPLHF. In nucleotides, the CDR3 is TGTGCCAGCAGTAGCCCAACAGGGTTGAGGAATTCACCCCTCCACTTT.

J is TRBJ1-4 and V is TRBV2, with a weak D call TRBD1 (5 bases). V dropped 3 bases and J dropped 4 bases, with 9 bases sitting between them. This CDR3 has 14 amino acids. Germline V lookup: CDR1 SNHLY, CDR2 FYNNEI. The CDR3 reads CASSETQGNEKLFF. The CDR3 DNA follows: TGTGCCAGCAGTGAGACTCAGGGTAATGAAAAACTGTTTTTT.

The CDR3 nucleotides read TGCGCCAGCAGCCAACTAACAGGGGGTGGCTACACCTTC. This encodes CASSQLTGGGYTF. This sequence joins TRBV4-1 and TRBJ1-2; 8 bases are shared with TRBD1. Germline values: CDR1 MGHRA, CDR2 YSYEKL. V lost 2 bases, J lost 7 bases, and 3 bases stayed unmatched. This CDR3 has 13 residues.

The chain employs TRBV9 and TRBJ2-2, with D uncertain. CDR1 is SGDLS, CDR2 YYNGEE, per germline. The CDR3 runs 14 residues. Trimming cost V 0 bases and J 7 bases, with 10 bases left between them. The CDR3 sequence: CASSVAMIGGELFF. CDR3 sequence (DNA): TGTGCCAGCAGCGTAGCTATGATCGGCGGGGAGCTGTTTTTT.

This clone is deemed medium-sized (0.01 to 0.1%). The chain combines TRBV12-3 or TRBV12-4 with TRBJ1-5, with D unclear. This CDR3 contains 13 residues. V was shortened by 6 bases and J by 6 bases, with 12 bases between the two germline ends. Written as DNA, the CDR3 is TGTGCCAGCAGAGAGGATGAAGGTCAGCCCCAGCATTTT. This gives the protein CASREDEGQPQHF.

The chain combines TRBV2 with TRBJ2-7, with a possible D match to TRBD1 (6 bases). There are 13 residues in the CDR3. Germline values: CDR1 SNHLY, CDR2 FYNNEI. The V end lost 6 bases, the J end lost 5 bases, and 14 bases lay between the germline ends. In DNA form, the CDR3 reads TGTGCCAGCAGGCCCGGGACATACAACGAGCAGTACTTC. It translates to CASRPGTYNEQYF.

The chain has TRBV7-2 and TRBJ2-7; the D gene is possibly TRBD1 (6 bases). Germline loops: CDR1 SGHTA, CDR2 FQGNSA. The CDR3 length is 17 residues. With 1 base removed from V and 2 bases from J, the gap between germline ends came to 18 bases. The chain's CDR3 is CASSLVRSGALAYEQYF. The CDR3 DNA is TGTGCCAGCAGCTTAGTTAGGTCAGGGGCTCTAGCCTACGAGCAGTACTTC.

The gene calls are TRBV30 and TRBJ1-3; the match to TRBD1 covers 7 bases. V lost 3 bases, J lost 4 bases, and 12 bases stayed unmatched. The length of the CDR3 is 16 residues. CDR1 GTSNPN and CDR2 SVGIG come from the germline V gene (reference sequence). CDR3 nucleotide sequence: TGTGCCTGGAGGGCAACCTCAAACAGGGGCGGAAACACCATATATTTT. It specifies CAWRATSNRGGNTIYF.

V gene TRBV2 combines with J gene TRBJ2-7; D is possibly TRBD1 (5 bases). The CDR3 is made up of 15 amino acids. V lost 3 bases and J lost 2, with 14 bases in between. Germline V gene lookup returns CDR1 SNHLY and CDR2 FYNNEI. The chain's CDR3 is CASSDMGPTPYEQYF. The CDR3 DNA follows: TGTGCCAGCAGTGATATGGGGCCGACCCCCTACGAGCAGTACTTC.

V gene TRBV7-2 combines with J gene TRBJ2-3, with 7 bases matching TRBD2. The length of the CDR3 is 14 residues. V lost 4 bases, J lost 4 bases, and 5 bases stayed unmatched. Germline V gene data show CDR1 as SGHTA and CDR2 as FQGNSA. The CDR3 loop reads CASSWTSSADTQYF. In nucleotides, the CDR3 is TGTGCCAGCAGCTGGACTAGTTCCGCAGATACGCAGTATTTT.

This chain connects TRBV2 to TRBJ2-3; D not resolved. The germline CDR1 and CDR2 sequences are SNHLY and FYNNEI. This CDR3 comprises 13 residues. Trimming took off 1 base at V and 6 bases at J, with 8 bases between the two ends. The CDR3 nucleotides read TGTGCCAGCAGTGAAGAGATTGAGGATACGCAGTATTTT. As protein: CASSEEIEDTQYF.

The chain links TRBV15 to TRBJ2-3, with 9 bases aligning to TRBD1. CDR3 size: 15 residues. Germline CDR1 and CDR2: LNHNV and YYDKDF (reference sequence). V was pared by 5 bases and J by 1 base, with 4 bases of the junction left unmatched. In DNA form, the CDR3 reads TGTGCCACCAGCCTCAGGACAGGGGGCACAGATACGCAGTATTTT. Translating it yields CATSLRTGGTDTQYF.

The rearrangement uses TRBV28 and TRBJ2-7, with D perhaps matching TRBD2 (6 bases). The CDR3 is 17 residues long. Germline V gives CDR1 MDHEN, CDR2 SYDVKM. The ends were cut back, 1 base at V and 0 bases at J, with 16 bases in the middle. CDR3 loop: CASSLYTGLGGSYEQYF. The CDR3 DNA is TGTGCCAGCAGTTTATACACGGGCCTCGGGGGCTCCTACGAGCAGTACTTC.

The DNA for the CDR3 is TGTGCCAGTAGTATCTGGGGACAGCCCATGAACACTGAAGCTTTCTTT. As protein: CASSIWGQPMNTEAFF. This chain connects TRBV19 to TRBJ1-1, with 7 bases matching TRBD1. CDR1 LNHDA and CDR2 SQIVND come from the germline V gene (reference sequence). The CDR3 sequence is 16 residues long. V gave up 3 bases and J gave up 0 bases; unmatched junction bases: 7.

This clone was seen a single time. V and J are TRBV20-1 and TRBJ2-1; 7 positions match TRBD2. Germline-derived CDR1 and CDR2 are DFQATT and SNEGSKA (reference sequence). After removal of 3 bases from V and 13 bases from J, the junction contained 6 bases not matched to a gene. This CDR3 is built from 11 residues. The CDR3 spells CSASRLAVQFF. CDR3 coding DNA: TGCAGTGCTAGTAGGCTAGCGGTTCAGTTCTTC.

The CDR3 DNA reads TGCGCCAGCAGCTTACCGGAGCCTGGGGCCAACGTCCTGACTTTC. Encoded protein: CASSLPEPGANVLTF. The chain is built from TRBV5-1 and TRBJ2-6, with D hard to call. CDR1 and CDR2 (germline): SGHRS, YFSETQ. CDR3 size: 15 residues. Between the trimmed V and J ends, which lost 2 bases and 2 bases, there was a span of 8 bases. Full variable domain (remainder filled in from reference TRBV5-1 and TRBJ2-6): KAGVTQTPRYLIKTRGQQVTLSCSPISGHRSVSWYQQTPGQGLQFLFEYFSETQRNKGNFPGRFSGRQFSNSRSEMNVSTLELGDSALYLCASSLPEPGANVLTFGAGSRLTVL.

CDR3 bases: TGTGCCAGCAGCCAAGGTTCCAGGGGTGGCACTGAAGCTTTCTTT. The encoded protein is CASSQGSRGGTEAFF. The rearrangement uses TRBV3-1 (or the pseudogene TRBV3-2) and TRBJ1-1; D perhaps matches TRBD1 (6 bases). The V gene's germline CDR1 is LGHDT and CDR2 YNNKEL (reference sequence). The CDR3 covers 15 residues. V was shortened by 1 base and J by 4 bases, with 13 bases between the two germline ends.

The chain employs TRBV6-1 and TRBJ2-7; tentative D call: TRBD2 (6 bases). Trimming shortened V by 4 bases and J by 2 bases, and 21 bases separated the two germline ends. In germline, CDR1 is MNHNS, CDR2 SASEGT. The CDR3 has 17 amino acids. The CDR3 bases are TGTGCCAGCAGTGTTCAACTAACCGGGAGCCTTCCCTACGAGCAGTACTTC. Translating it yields CASSVQLTGSLPYEQYF.

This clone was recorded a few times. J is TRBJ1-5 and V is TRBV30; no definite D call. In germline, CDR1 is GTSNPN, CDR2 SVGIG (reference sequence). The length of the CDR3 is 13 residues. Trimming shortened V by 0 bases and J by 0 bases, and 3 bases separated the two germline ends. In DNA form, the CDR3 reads TGTGCCTGGAGTGTACTTAGCAATCAGCCCCAGCATTTT. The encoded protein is CAWSVLSNQPQHF.

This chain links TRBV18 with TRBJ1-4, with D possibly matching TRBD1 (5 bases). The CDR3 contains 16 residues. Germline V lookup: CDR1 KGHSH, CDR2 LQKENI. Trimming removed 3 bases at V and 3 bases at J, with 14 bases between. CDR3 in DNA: TGTGCCAGCTCACCCCTAAGGGGTACGGCTAATGAAAAACTGTTTTTT. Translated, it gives CASSPLRGTANEKLFF.

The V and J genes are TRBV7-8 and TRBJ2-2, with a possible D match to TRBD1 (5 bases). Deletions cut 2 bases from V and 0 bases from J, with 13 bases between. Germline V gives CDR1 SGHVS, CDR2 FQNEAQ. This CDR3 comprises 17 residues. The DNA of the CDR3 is TGTGCCAGCAGCTTAATTTTCAGACAGTCGAACACCGGGGAGCTGTTTTTT. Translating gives CASSLIFRQSNTGELFF.

The CDR3 sequence: CASSLNRATDTQYF. DNA for the CDR3: TGCGCCAGCAGCTTGAACAGGGCCACAGATACGCAGTATTTT. The chain carries TRBV5-1 and TRBJ2-3; D perhaps matches TRBD1 (6 bases). Germline CDR1 SGHRS, CDR2 YFSETQ. Trimming removed 1 base from V and 2 bases from J, with 8 bases in between. The CDR3 totals 14 residues.

The DNA for the CDR3 is TGTGCCACCAGCAGAGACAGGGGCTCCTCTAGTCCCCAGCATTTT. It specifies CATSRDRGSSSPQHF. V gene TRBV15 combines with J gene TRBJ1-5, with a weak D call TRBD1 (6 bases). Germline loops: CDR1 LNHNV, CDR2 YYDKDF (reference sequence). Trimming took 0 bases from V and 10 from J, leaving 16 bases between them. CDR3 length: 15 amino acids.

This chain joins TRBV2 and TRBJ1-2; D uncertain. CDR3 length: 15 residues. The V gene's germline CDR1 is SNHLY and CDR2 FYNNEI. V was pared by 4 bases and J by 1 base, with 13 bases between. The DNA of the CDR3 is TGTGCCAGCAGTGTTACGTGGCAAGTTAACTATGGCTACACCTTC. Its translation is CASSVTWQVNYGYTF.

CDR3 sequence reads: CASSLEAGLNTEAFF. DNA of the CDR3: TGTGCCAGCAGCTTAGAGGCAGGCTTAAACACTGAAGCTTTCTTT. The chain links TRBV7-6 to TRBJ1-1; D remains unclear. This CDR3 has 15 residues. The germline CDR1 and CDR2 sequences are SGHVS and FNYEAQ. Trimming shortened V by 1 base and J by 2 bases, and 11 bases separated the two germline ends.

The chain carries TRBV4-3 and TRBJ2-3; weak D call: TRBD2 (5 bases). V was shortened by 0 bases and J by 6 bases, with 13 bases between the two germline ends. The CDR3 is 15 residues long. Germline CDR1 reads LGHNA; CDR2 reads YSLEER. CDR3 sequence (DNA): TGCGCCAGCAGCCAAGAGGCGACTAATCTCGATACGCAGTATTTT. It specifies CASSQEATNLDTQYF.